These 26 T cell receptor beta chains share one sample of origin, sequenced in a study of OX40 agonist ivuxolimab in advanced cancers. Sequenced by immunoSEQ multiplex PCR; TCRdb stores in-frame clones only, minus some. Among roughly 86,000 clones listed, around nine tenths were seen once. Sequencing was performed on CD4+ or CD8+ T cells sorted from blood, taken in a trial of the OX40 agonist ivuxolimab. All receptors derive from an adult with an advanced solid tumor such as melanoma, head and neck, liver or kidney cancer.

This chain connects TRBV4-2 to TRBJ2-3; the D gene is possibly TRBD1 (6 bases). CDR3 length: 15 residues. Germline V gives CDR1 LGHNA, CDR2 YNFKEQ. The V and J ends lost 0 bases and 2 bases respectively, with 9 bases between them. The CDR3 protein is CASSQDRQVTDTQYF. For the CDR3, the DNA is TGTGCCAGCAGCCAAGATAGACAGGTCACAGATACGCAGTATTTT.

The rearrangement uses TRBV11-1 and TRBJ2-7; tentatively, D is TRBD2 (5 bases). This CDR3 spans 17 amino acids. In germline, CDR1 is SGHAT, CDR2 FQDESV (reference sequence). Trimming took off 3 bases at V and 1 base at J, with 19 bases between the two ends. The CDR3 bases are TGTGCCAGCAGCTTGCCACCCGGGAATCCTGAGTCCTACGAGCAGTACTTC. It encodes CASSLPPGNPESYEQYF. Based on the CDR3 plus reference TRBV11-1 and TRBJ2-7, the full variable domain is EAEVAQSPRYKITEKSQAVAFWCDPISGHATLYWYRQILGQGPELLVQFQDESVVDDSQLPKDRFSAERLKGVDSTLKIQPAELGDSAMYLCASSLPPGNPESYEQYFGPGTRLTVT.

Written as DNA, the CDR3 is TGTGCCAGCAGCCGACCGGGACATGTGGAGACCCAGTACTTC. Protein: CASSRPGHVETQYF. The chain carries TRBV28 and TRBJ2-5, with D possibly TRBD1 on 6 matching bases. Germline loops: CDR1 MDHEN, CDR2 SYDVKM. This CDR3 is built from 14 residues. The V end was cut by 6 bases, the J end by 5 bases, with 16 bases between.

The rearrangement joins TRBV2 to TRBJ1-1, with 8 bases matching TRBD1. CDR1 is SNHLY and CDR2 is FYNNEI in the germline V gene. V gave up 6 bases and J gave up 3 bases; unmatched junction bases: 6. The CDR3 contains 14 residues. CDR3 DNA: TGTGCCAGCAGATTACAGGGGGACTACACTGAAGCTTTCTTT. This codes for CASRLQGDYTEAFF.

This clone was observed once. The chain has TRBV5-1 and TRBJ1-1, with D unresolved. CDR1 SGHRS and CDR2 YFSETQ come from the germline V gene. V was cut by 0 bases and J by 2 bases, with 8 bases left in between. The CDR3 is made up of 14 amino acids. CDR3 in DNA: TGCGCCAGCAGCTTGGTGACGGGAAACACTGAAGCTTTCTTT. Translation: CASSLVTGNTEAFF.

The chain has TRBV6-5 and TRBJ1-1; D perhaps matches TRBD1 (6 bases). V lost 5 bases to trimming and J lost 1 base, with 8 bases between them. Germline CDR1 is MNHEY and CDR2 is SVGAGI. CDR3 length equals 13 residues. The CDR3 reads CASSAQGNTEAFF. DNA of the CDR3: TGTGCCAGCAGTGCACAGGGGAACACTGAAGCTTTCTTT.

V is TRBV5-1 and J is TRBJ2-2, with D possibly matching TRBD1 (6 bases). V was clipped by 7 bases and J by 2 bases, with 12 bases between them. The CDR3 has 14 amino acids. CDR1 SGHRS and CDR2 YFSETQ come from the germline V gene. CDR3 in DNA: TGCGCCAGCGGAAGGACAGATAACACCGGGGAGCTGTTTTTT. It encodes CASGRTDNTGELFF.

The chain carries TRBV5-4 and TRBJ2-3; 11 nucleotides agree with TRBD1. There are 15 residues in the CDR3. Germline CDR1 is SGHNT and CDR2 is YYREEE (reference sequence). V lost 3 bases, J lost 5 bases, and 5 bases stayed unmatched. The CDR3 is CASSSGQGAIDTQYF. CDR3 coding DNA: TGTGCCAGCAGCTCCGGACAGGGGGCTATAGATACGCAGTATTTT.

The rearrangement links TRBV29-1 to TRBJ2-3; unclear D gene. In germline, CDR1 is SQVTM, CDR2 ANQGSEA. The CDR3 extends over 12 amino acids. Between the trimmed V and J ends, which lost 7 bases and 1 base, there was a span of 9 bases. CDR3 sequence: CSALTGTDTQYF. The CDR3, as DNA: TGCAGCGCTCTGACGGGCACAGATACGCAGTATTTT.

The CDR3 DNA is TGTGCCAGCAGCTTAGGGCCGGGAGGGAACGCTTTCTTT. Translated: CASSLGPGGNAFF. The V gene is TRBV11-2, the J gene TRBJ1-1; D gene uncertain. The ends were cut back, 1 base at V and 11 bases at J, with 14 bases in the middle. CDR1 is SGHAT, CDR2 FQNNGV, per germline. The CDR3 length is 13 residues.

The J gene is TRBJ1-2, the V gene TRBV10-3; D is ambiguous. Between the trimmed V and J ends, which lost 0 bases and 4 bases, there was a span of 6 bases. CDR3 length: 13 residues. Germline assignment: CDR1 ENHRY and CDR2 SYGVKD. The CDR3 loop reads CAISESSVYGYTF. In nucleotides, the CDR3 is TGTGCCATCAGTGAGTCCTCTGTCTATGGCTACACCTTC.

V gene TRBV6-1 combines with J gene TRBJ2-3; the match to TRBD2 covers 13 bases. CDR3 size: 16 residues. Germline CDR1 is MNHNS and CDR2 is SASEGT. Unmatched junction bases numbered 7, after V lost 4 bases and J lost 6 bases. CDR3 nucleotide sequence: TGTGCCAGCAGTGTGTCGGGACTAGCGGGGAGGGATACGCAGTATTTT. Translating it yields CASSVSGLAGRDTQYF.

Here the CDR3 reads CASGSQLKTYEQYF. The CDR3 DNA reads TGTGCTAGTGGCTCTCAGCTAAAAACCTACGAGCAGTACTTC. The V gene is TRBV12-5, the J gene TRBJ2-7, with D hard to call. Germline loops: CDR1 LGHNT, CDR2 FRNRAP. The CDR3 totals 14 residues. Trimming left V 6 bases short and J 2 bases short, with 14 bases between.

J is TRBJ2-6 and V is TRBV6-1, with D perhaps given as TRBD1 or TRBD2 (5 bases each). V lost 4 bases and J 2 bases, leaving 12 bases between the germline ends. This CDR3 spans 16 amino acids. Germline CDR1 reads MNHNS; CDR2 reads SASEGT. The CDR3 protein is CASSGGRGAGANVLTF. The CDR3 nucleotides are TGTGCCAGCAGTGGGGGAAGGGGAGCTGGGGCCAACGTCCTGACTTTC.

This rearrangement joins TRBV7-2 to TRBJ1-1; D is unresolved. CDR1 is SGHTA, CDR2 FQGNSA, per germline. The CDR3 runs 13 residues. The V and J ends lost 3 bases and 5 bases respectively, with 10 bases between them. The CDR3 DNA sequence: TGTGCCAGCAGCTTTGTTGGAGGAACTGAAGCTTTCTTT. Translation: CASSFVGGTEAFF.

The rearrangement uses TRBV27 and TRBJ2-7, with 9 positions matching TRBD1. Germline V gives CDR1 MNHEY, CDR2 SMNVEV (reference sequence). Trimming cost V 6 bases and J 0 bases; bases outside gene matches: 3. The CDR3 sequence is 14 residues long. CDR3 loop: CASRRQGDSYEQYF. The CDR3 nucleotides are TGTGCCAGCAGGAGACAGGGGGACTCCTACGAGCAGTACTTC.

The rearrangement links TRBV19 to TRBJ2-2, with a tentative D call TRBD2 (6 bases). CDR1 and CDR2 (germline): LNHDA, SQIVND (reference sequence). CDR3 length equals 17 residues. The germline V and J ends were trimmed by 5 bases and 2 bases, with 18 bases remaining between them. The DNA of the CDR3 is TGTGCCAGTAGTTTCCCAAGGTCGCGGGATAACACCGGGGAGCTGTTTTTT. Its protein product is CASSFPRSRDNTGELFF.

The chain uses TRBV5-4 and TRBJ2-7, with 7 bases aligning to TRBD2. V shed 5 bases, J shed 5 bases, and the junction held 10 bases outside the gene matches. Germline assignment: CDR1 SGHNT and CDR2 YYREEE (reference sequence). The CDR3 spans 14 residues. The CDR3 nucleotides read TGTGCCAGCAGTAGGGCTGCGGGAGATCACGAGCAGTACTTC. Amino acids: CASSRAAGDHEQYF.

The chain combines TRBV5-4 with TRBJ2-5; TRBD1 agrees at 8 bases. The CDR3 is made up of 14 amino acids. Germline V gene data show CDR1 as SGHNT and CDR2 as YYREEE (reference sequence). Trimming at V came to 4 bases and at J to 4 bases, leaving 6 bases not matched to a gene. The CDR3 region has the DNA TGTGCCAGCAGCGCCCGACAGGGGACAGAGACCCAGTACTTC. Residues: CASSARQGTETQYF. The complete variable domain, with remaining parts taken from reference TRBV5-4 and TRBJ2-5, reads ETGVTQSPTHLIKTRGQQVTLRCSSQSGHNTVSWYQQALGQGPQFIFQYYREEENGRGNFPPRFSGLQFPNYSSELNVNALELDDSALYLCASSARQGTETQYFGPGTRLLVL.

The chain uses TRBV18 and TRBJ2-7; 7 bases are a match to TRBD1. Per germline, CDR1 KGHSH and CDR2 LQKENI. CDR3 length equals 15 residues. The ends lost 0 bases at V and 2 bases at J; junction bases unmatched: 4. The CDR3 bases are TGTGCCAGCTCACCACCTAGCAGGGGGACCTACGAGCAGTACTTC. The encoded protein is CASSPPSRGTYEQYF.

The V call is TRBV5-4, the J call TRBJ2-1; TRBD1 matches at 7 bases. The CDR3 loop spans 15 amino acids. Per germline, CDR1 SGHNT and CDR2 YYREEE (reference sequence). Germline trimming cut 0 bases from V and 4 bases from J; bases unmatched to any gene: 4. This CDR3 reads CASSLAGTAYNEQFF. The CDR3 bases are TGTGCCAGCAGCTTGGCCGGGACAGCGTACAATGAGCAGTTCTTC.

This chain connects TRBV7-9 to TRBJ2-1; D is perhaps TRBD2 (5 bases). In germline, CDR1 is SEHNR, CDR2 FQNEAQ (reference sequence). The CDR3 has 13 residues. V was trimmed by 5 bases and J by 5 bases, leaving 10 bases between them. The CDR3 sequence is CASSVGSDNEQFF. The CDR3 DNA sequence: TGTGCCAGCAGCGTAGGGAGCGACAATGAGCAGTTCTTC.

The chain links TRBV6-5 to TRBJ1-1; D perhaps matches TRBD1 (5 bases). Trimming pared 0 bases from V and 4 bases from J, leaving 12 bases between. Germline CDR1 and CDR2: MNHEY and SVGAGI. The CDR3 contains 15 residues. The CDR3 DNA reads TGTGCCAGCAGTTACTCGGACACGGCAAGCACTGAAGCTTTCTTT. It encodes CASSYSDTASTEAFF.

DNA for the CDR3: TGCGCCAGCAGCCTGACCCCGCCAGGGAATACAGATACGCAGTATTTT. This translates into CASSLTPPGNTDTQYF. The rearrangement links TRBV5-1 to TRBJ2-3; D is perhaps TRBD1 (5 bases). There are 16 residues in the CDR3. Germline CDR1 and CDR2: SGHRS and YFSETQ. V lost 4 bases, J lost 3 bases, and 18 bases lay in between.

This chain connects TRBV7-9 to TRBJ1-1; tentatively, D is TRBD1 (6 bases). The CDR3 has 16 residues. Between the trimmed V and J ends, which lost 2 bases and 2 bases, there was a span of 15 bases. CDR1 and CDR2 (germline): SEHNR, FQNEAQ (reference sequence). The CDR3 loop reads CASSLRSGGKNTEAFF. The CDR3 region has the DNA TGTGCCAGCAGCTTAAGGTCGGGGGGCAAAAACACTGAAGCTTTCTTT.

The CDR3 DNA sequence: TGTGCCAGCAGTTTACTTGGGACAGGGGGAAATGGCTACACCTTC. Translating gives CASSLLGTGGNGYTF. This chain links TRBV27 with TRBJ1-2, with TRBD1 matching 11 bases. CDR1 is MNHEY, CDR2 SMNVEV, per germline (reference sequence). J lost 6 bases, V lost 2 bases, and 5 bases had no gene match. The length of the CDR3 is 15 residues.